This TCR beta chain was documented in a study of a mutant IDH1 vaccine in newly diagnosed glioma. Study-wide results and caveats: Immune responses arising from the vaccine appeared in about 93% of patients.

CDR1 is MNHNS, CDR2 SASEGT, per germline. V lost 7 bases to trimming and J lost 5 bases, with 11 bases between them. The CDR3 loop spans 12 amino acids. Time point here: week 5, during vaccination. The content of each vaccine dose was 300 ug of mutant IDH1 20-mer peptide, and topical imiquimod accompanied it. As to this clone: The antigen is not known.

TCRdb's table, derived via immunoSEQ multiplex PCR, lists solely in-frame clones and lacks some. The data hold under 45,000 clones, with roughly 79% observed a single time. V is TRBV6-1 and J is TRBJ1-2; D is uncertain. This TCR was sampled from a middle-aged man with glioma. The sample was PBMCs, taken from a glioma patient whose treatment included an IDH1 peptide vaccine. The CDR3 protein is CASTQAGYGYTF. The CDR3, as DNA: TGTGCCAGCACCCAGGCCGGATATGGCTACACCTTC.